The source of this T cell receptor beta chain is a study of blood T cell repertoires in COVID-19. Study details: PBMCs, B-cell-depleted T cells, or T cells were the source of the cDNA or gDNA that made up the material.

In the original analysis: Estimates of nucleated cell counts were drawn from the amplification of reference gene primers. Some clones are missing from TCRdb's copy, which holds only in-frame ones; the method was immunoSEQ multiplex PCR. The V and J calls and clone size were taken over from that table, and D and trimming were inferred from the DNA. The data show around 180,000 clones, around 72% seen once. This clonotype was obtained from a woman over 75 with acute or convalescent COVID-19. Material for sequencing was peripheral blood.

CDR3 residues: CASSLDSGSNSPLHF. The CDR3 DNA sequence: TGTGCCAGCAGCTTAGATTCAGGGTCCAATTCACCCCTCCACTTT. V usage is TRBV7-2 and J usage is TRBJ1-6, with D possibly being TRBD1 (5 bases). CDR1 SGHTA and CDR2 FQGNSA come from the germline V gene. The CDR3 runs 15 residues. V was pared by 1 base and J by 7 bases, with 11 bases between.